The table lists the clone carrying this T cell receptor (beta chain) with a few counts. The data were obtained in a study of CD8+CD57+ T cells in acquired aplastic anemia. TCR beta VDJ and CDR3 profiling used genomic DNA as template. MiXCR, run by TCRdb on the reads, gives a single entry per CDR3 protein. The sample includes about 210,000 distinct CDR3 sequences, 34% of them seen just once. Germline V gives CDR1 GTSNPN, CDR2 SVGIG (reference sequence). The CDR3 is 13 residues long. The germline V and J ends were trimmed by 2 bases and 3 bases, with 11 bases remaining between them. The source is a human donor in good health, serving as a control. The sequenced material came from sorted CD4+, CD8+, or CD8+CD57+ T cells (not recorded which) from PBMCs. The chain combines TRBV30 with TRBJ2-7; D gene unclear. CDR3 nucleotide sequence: TGTGCCTGGAGTAACGCTTGGGACTACGAGCAGTACTTC. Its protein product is CAWSNAWDYEQYF. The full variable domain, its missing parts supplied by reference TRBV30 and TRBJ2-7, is SQTIHQWPATLVQPVGSPLSLECTVEGTSNPNLYWYRQAAGRGLQLLFYSVGIGQISSEVPQNLSASRPQDRQFILSSKKLLLSDSGFYLCAWSNAWDYEQYFGPGTRLTVT.